These 19 T cell receptor beta chains were all obtained from the same sample, sequenced in a study of T-cell reconstitution after alpha-beta-depleted transplantation in children. A library of TCRbeta sequences, prepared with unique molecular identifiers, was generated. One entry per CDR3 protein results from TCRdb running MiXCR on the PCR reads. The sample consists of over 150,000 distinct CDR3 sequences, 11% of them appearing once. This sample comprised PBMCs, obtained before TCRalphabeta/CD19-depleted stem cell transplant. Receptor source: a boy aged 2-9 years with acute myeloid leukemia, due to receive a stem cell transplant.

Many counts were recorded for this clonotype. V usage is TRBV18 and J usage is TRBJ1-1, with 9 positions matching TRBD1. CDR3 length: 16 amino acids. Germline V gene data show CDR1 as KGHSH and CDR2 as LQKENI. V was pared by 7 bases and J by 2 bases, with 11 bases of the junction left unmatched. This CDR3 is CASYNHRTGVNTEAFF. CDR3 nucleotides: TGTGCCAGCTACAACCATCGGACAGGGGTAAACACTGAAGCTTTCTTT.

Concerning this clonotype: This may be a read error: a much more frequent sequence differs by one nucleotide. The chain employs TRBV5-1 and TRBJ2-6, with D hard to call. This CDR3 is 15 amino acids long. CDR1 and CDR2 (germline): SGHRS, YFSETQ. V dropped 0 bases and J dropped 2 bases, with 6 bases sitting between them. The CDR3: CASSLAATGANVLTF. CDR3 DNA: TGCGCCAGCAGCTTGGCCGCAACTGGGGCCAACGTCCTGACTTTC.

The chain couples TRBV27 to TRBJ1-1; 7 bases map to TRBD1. The CDR3 extends over 13 amino acids. With V trimmed by 6 bases and J by 5 bases, 6 bases remained unmatched. Germline lookup yields CDR1 MNHEY and CDR2 SMNVEV (reference sequence). CDR3 DNA sequence: TGTGCCAGCAGGTCGGACAGGCGGACTGAAGCTTTCTTT. This encodes CASRSDRRTEAFF.

V gene TRBV5-1 combines with J gene TRBJ2-5; perhaps TRBD1 as D (6 bases). The germline V and J ends were trimmed by 5 bases and 3 bases, with 14 bases remaining between them. The CDR3 spans 14 residues. Germline values: CDR1 SGHRS, CDR2 YFSETQ. CDR3 nucleotide sequence: TGCGCCAGCAGTACAGGGATCGGAAAAGAGACCCAGTACTTC. This sequence encodes CASSTGIGKETQYF. The full variable domain, completed using reference TRBV5-1 and TRBJ2-5, is KAGVTQTPRYLIKTRGQQVTLSCSPISGHRSVSWYQQTPGQGLQFLFEYFSETQRNKGNFPGRFSGRQFSNSRSEMNVSTLELGDSALYLCASSTGIGKETQYFGPGTRLLVL.

This clonotype was detected ten times or more. The chain recombines TRBV11-1 with TRBJ2-6; D remains unclear. Trimming shortened V by 0 bases and J by 2 bases, and 14 bases separated the two germline ends. The CDR3 totals 18 residues. Looked up from germline, CDR1 is SGHAT and CDR2 is FQDESV (reference sequence). This CDR3 reads CASSLAVPPLPGANVLTF. The CDR3 DNA is TGTGCCAGCAGCTTAGCGGTCCCCCCCTTGCCTGGGGCCAACGTCCTGACTTTC.

This clonotype was detected many times. The V gene is TRBV20-1, the J gene TRBJ2-5; TRBD2 matches at 12 bases. Germline CDR1 DFQATT, CDR2 SNEGSKA (reference sequence). CDR3 length: 14 residues. J was trimmed by 4 bases and V by 1 base; bases with no gene match: 1. The CDR3 DNA follows: TGCAGTGCTAGAGGGACTAGCGGGACAGAGACCCAGTACTTC. Translating gives CSARGTSGTETQYF.

Many counts were recorded for this clonotype. The chain is built from TRBV3-1 and TRBJ2-4, with 7 bases matching TRBD2. Germline V CDR1 and CDR2: LGHDT, YNNKEL (reference sequence). CDR3 length equals 16 residues. V was clipped by 3 bases and J by 0 bases; unmatched bases: 5. This chain's CDR3 is CASSHGGVLAKNIQYF. CDR3 in DNA: TGTGCCAGCAGCCATGGGGGGGTGCTAGCCAAAAACATTCAGTACTTC.

Many counts were recorded for this clonotype. The rearrangement joins TRBV12-3 or TRBV12-4 to TRBJ2-7, with TRBD1 as a possible D gene (6 bases). V lost 7 bases, J lost 5 bases, and 12 bases lay in between. The CDR3 has 12 amino acids. CDR3 protein: CASKTHRDEQYF. CDR3 DNA sequence: TGTGCCAGCAAAACACACAGGGACGAGCAGTACTTC.

This clonotype was counted many times. The rearrangement uses TRBV7-9 and TRBJ1-2; D ambiguous. The CDR3 is 13 amino acids. V lost 2 bases and J lost 3, with 7 bases in between. Germline-derived CDR1 and CDR2 are SEHNR and FQNEAQ (reference sequence). CDR3: CASSLMGDYGYTF. The CDR3, as DNA: TGTGCCAGCAGCTTAATGGGTGACTATGGCTACACCTTC.

J is TRBJ1-6 and V is TRBV5-1; no reliable D call. From germline, CDR1 is SGHRS and CDR2 YFSETQ. There are 15 residues in the CDR3. The germline V and J ends were trimmed by 3 bases and 13 bases, with 20 bases remaining between them. The CDR3 DNA sequence: TGCGCCAGCAGCTCTTCCGGGTTAGGGATTTCCCCCCTCCACTTT. This gives the protein CASSSSGLGISPLHF.

Ten or more counts support this clonotype. This chain uses TRBV24-1 with TRBJ2-7, with D possibly TRBD1 on 6 matching bases. V was clipped by 0 bases and J by 3 bases, with 14 bases between them. Germline V lookup: CDR1 KGHDR, CDR2 SFDVKD. This CDR3 spans 16 amino acids. CDR3 nucleotide sequence: TGTGCCACCAGTGATTTGGGGACATCTGAGATCTACGAGCAGTACGTC. Its protein is CATSDLGTSEIYEQYV.

This clonotype was seen at least ten times. The chain links TRBV20-1 to TRBJ1-1; D ambiguous. CDR3 length: 15 residues. Trimming removed 6 bases from V and 3 bases from J, with 20 bases in between. Germline loops: CDR1 DFQATT, CDR2 SNEGSKA (reference sequence). CDR3 sequence: CSATPGEREDTEAFF. CDR3 nucleotide sequence: TGCAGTGCGACCCCCGGGGAGAGGGAGGACACTGAAGCTTTCTTT.

This clonotype came up many times. The chain links TRBV2 to TRBJ2-6, with no clear D. The germline gives CDR1 SNHLY, CDR2 FYNNEI. Deletions cut 2 bases from V and 2 bases from J, with 1 base between. The CDR3 has 13 amino acids. CDR3 coding DNA: TGTGCCAGCAGTGAAACTGGGGCCAACGTCCTGACTTTC. Translated, it gives CASSETGANVLTF.

With respect to this clonotype: This may stem from a read error, because a much larger clone lies one nucleotide away. This chain's CDR3 is CASSEALSIQPQHF. CDR3 sequence (DNA): TGTGCCAGCAGTGAGGCTCTTAGCATTCAGCCCCAGCATTTT. The chain uses TRBV2 and TRBJ1-5; D is ambiguous. CDR1 is SNHLY, CDR2 FYNNEI, per germline. This CDR3 is 14 amino acids long.

This clonotype was seen ten or more times. The chain carries TRBV2 and TRBJ2-7, with D possibly being TRBD2 (6 bases). Germline V lookup: CDR1 SNHLY, CDR2 FYNNEI. The CDR3 totals 15 residues. The V end was cut by 7 bases, the J end by 0 bases, with 16 bases between. CDR3 in amino acids: CASTRGSRSSYEQYF. The CDR3 DNA is TGTGCCAGCACCCGGGGGAGCAGGAGCTCCTACGAGCAGTACTTC.

Comments on this clonotype: A much larger clone lies a single base off, so this may be a read error. The gene calls are TRBV4-1 and TRBJ2-7, with 7 nucleotides matching TRBD2. This CDR3 is 17 amino acids long. Per germline, CDR1 MGHRA and CDR2 YSYEKL. The CDR3 protein is CTSSQVLAWEGRDEQYF. As DNA, the CDR3 is TGCACCAGCAGCCAAGTACTAGCGTGGGAGGGCCGAGACGAGCAGTACTTC.

Ten or more counts support this clonotype. The gene calls are TRBV12-3 or TRBV12-4 and TRBJ1-1; perhaps TRBD1 as D (5 bases). This CDR3 contains 14 residues. Trimming removed 6 bases at V and 1 base at J, with 12 bases between. As DNA, the CDR3 is TGTGCCAGCAGGCTCAGGGAATGGAACACTGAAGCTTTCTTT. Amino acids: CASRLREWNTEAFF.

There are a few counts of this clonotype. The V gene is TRBV11-2, the J gene TRBJ2-5, with 8 bases fitting TRBD1. The CDR3 has 17 amino acids. J was trimmed by 4 bases and V by 0 bases; bases with no gene match: 10. Germline V gene sequence: CDR1 SGHAT, CDR2 FQNNGV. CDR3 nucleotide sequence: TGTGCCAGCAGCTTAGATTTACAGGGGGGCGCGGGAGAGACCCAGTACTTC. It yields the protein CASSLDLQGGAGETQYF.

The sample holds many counts of this clonotype. This rearrangement joins TRBV12-3 or TRBV12-4 to TRBJ2-1; 9 positions match TRBD2. The CDR3 is made up of 18 amino acids. V was pared by 5 bases and J by 4 bases, with 15 bases of the junction left unmatched. The CDR3 sequence: CASSPLPGVAGVYNEQFF. The DNA for the CDR3 is TGTGCCAGCAGTCCTCTCCCGGGGGTAGCGGGGGTATACAATGAGCAGTTCTTC.